This T cell receptor beta chain came from a study of high-grade serous ovarian cancer treatment subgroups. Profiling relied on immunoSEQ multiplex PCR, and the TCRdb table lists in-frame clones only, not all of them. The sample consists of approximately 9,400 clones, approximately 70% of them appearing once. The study's findings and limits: Tumors within one patient showed repertoire similarity of roughly 0.11 to 0.8.

This clone was recorded once. As yet, its antigen is unknown. Tumor tissue was taken before any definitive surgery or chemotherapy was given. V shed 4 bases and J 4 bases; nucleotides not matched to a gene: 9. The CDR3 length is 17 residues. CDR1 and CDR2 (germline): SGHNT, YENEEA. What was sequenced was tumor tissue. This clonotype was sampled from a human donor with high-grade serous ovarian cancer. The chain has TRBV11-3 and TRBJ2-1, with 11 bases that match TRBD2. The CDR3 DNA follows: TGTGCCAGCAGCTCTCTGTTTGGGACTAGCGGTTACAATGAGCAGTTCTTC. Protein sequence: CASSSLFGTSGYNEQFF.